This T cell receptor beta chain derives from a study of cytomegalovirus exposure and HLA in healthy donors. Notes on the study in general: CMV serostatus alone was available as immune exposure information. Several top significant clusters appeared, in a later analysis, to be linked to common viral pathogens. Specificity of a few CMV-associated chains for CMV antigens was verified in vitro.

This clone was found a few times. The antigen remains undetermined. PCR used 60 Vbeta primers and 13 Jbeta primers. The protocol was immunoSEQ multiplex PCR, while the TCRdb copy is restricted to in-frame clones and leaves out a portion. The table lists 110,000 or so clones, 60% to 75% of them singletons. The origin of this receptor is a woman aged 40 to 50 in good health and CMV-seropositive. Specimen: PBMCs.

CDR3 in DNA: TGTGCCAGCAGCTTAAATAATCCGACTTTCGGTGAGCAGTTCTTC. Amino acids: CASSLNNPTFGEQFF. The chain couples TRBV7-3 to TRBJ2-1; D not certain. Per the germline V gene, CDR1 is SGHTA and CDR2 is FQGTGA. This CDR3 comprises 15 residues. The ends were cut back, 1 base at V and 9 bases at J, with 16 bases in the middle.